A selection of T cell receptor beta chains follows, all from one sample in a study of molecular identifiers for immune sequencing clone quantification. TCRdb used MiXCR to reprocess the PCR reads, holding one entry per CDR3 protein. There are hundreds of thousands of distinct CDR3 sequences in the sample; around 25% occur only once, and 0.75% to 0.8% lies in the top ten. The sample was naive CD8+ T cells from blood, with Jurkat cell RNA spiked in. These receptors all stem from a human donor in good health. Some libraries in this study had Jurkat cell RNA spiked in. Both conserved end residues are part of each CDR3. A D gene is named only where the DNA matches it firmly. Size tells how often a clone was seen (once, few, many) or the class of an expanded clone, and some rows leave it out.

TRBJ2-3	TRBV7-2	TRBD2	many	CASTGLAGVPDTQYF	TGTGCCTCCACAGGACTAGCGGGAGTTCCAGATACGCAGTATTTT
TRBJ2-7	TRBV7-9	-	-	CASSSDISFGNLDEQYF	TGTGCCAGCAGCTCGGATATTAGTTTCGGGAACCTAGACGAGCAGTACTTC
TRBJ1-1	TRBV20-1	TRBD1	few	CSAKTGGRTEAFF	TGCAGTGCTAAGACAGGGGGACGGACTGAAGCTTTCTTT
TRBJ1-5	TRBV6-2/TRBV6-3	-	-	CASSYPTLGDTQANQPQHF	TGTGCCAGCAGTTACCCCACACTAGGGGACACCCAAGCAAATCAGCCCCAGCATTTT
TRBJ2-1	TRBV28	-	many	CASSLSLSSYNEQFF	TGTGCCAGCAGTTTATCGTTAAGCTCCTACAATGAGCAGTTCTTC
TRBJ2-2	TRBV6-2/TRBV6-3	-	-	CASSLHQGAVDHGELFF	TGTGCCAGCAGTCTCCATCAGGGTGCCGTAGATCACGGGGAGCTGTTTTTT
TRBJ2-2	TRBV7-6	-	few	CASSETSNTGELFF	TGTGCCAGCAGCGAGACATCGAACACCGGGGAGCTGTTTTTT
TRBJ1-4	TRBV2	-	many	CASSKGRELFF	TGTGCCAGCAGTAAAGGTCGGGAACTGTTTTTT
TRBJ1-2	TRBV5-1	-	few	CASSSSRGDYGYTF	TGCGCCAGCAGCTCCAGTCGTGGGGACTATGGCTACACCTTC
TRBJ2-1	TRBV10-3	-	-	CAISGLGNYNEQFF	TGTGCCATCAGTGGGCTAGGAAACTACAATGAGCAGTTCTTC
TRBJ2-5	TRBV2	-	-	CASSEGVGASVSRETQYF	TGTGCCAGCAGTGAAGGGGTGGGGGCTAGTGTGTCTCGAGAGACCCAGTACTTC
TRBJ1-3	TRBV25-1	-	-	CASSDPDRLPGNTIYF	TGTGCCAGCAGTGACCCGGACCGTTTGCCTGGAAACACCATATATTTT
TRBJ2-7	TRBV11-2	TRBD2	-	CASSPTTSFLSHEQYF	TGTGCCAGCAGCCCCACGACTAGCTTCCTTTCGCACGAGCAGTACTTC
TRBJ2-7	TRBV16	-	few	CASSQAHEQYF	TGTGCCAGCAGCCAGGCTCACGAGCAGTACTTC
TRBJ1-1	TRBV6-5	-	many	CASSYLGAFDTEAFF	TGTGCCAGCAGTTACTTGGGGGCGTTTGACACTGAAGCTTTCTTT
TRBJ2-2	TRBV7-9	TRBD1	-	CASSFPRGPGELFF	TGTGCCAGCAGCTTCCCCAGGGGGCCCGGGGAGCTGTTTTTT
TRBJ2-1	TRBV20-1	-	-	CSARVEGSAYNEQFF	TGCAGTGCTAGAGTAGAGGGATCGGCCTACAATGAGCAGTTCTTC
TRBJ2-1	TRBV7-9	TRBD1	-	CASSFGQGMYNEQFF	TGTGCCAGCAGCTTCGGACAGGGGATGTACAATGAGCAGTTCTTC
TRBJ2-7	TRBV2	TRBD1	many	CASRSPGGDEQYF	TGTGCCAGCAGATCACCAGGGGGTGACGAGCAGTACTTC
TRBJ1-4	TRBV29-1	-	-	CSVRGSFAANGKLFF	TGCAGCGTTCGGGGGTCCTTTGCGGCTAATGGAAAGCTGTTTTTT
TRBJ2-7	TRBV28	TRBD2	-	CASSFWASGRAGYEQYF	TGTGCCAGCAGTTTTTGGGCTAGCGGGAGGGCCGGCTACGAGCAGTACTTC
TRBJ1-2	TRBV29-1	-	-	CSVEFPGGYGYTF	TGCAGCGTTGAGTTCCCAGGAGGCTATGGCTACACCTTC
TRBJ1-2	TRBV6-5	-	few	CASSTGKVGYTF	TGTGCCAGCTCCACCGGGAAGGTTGGCTACACCTTC
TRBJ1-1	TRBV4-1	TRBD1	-	CASSQAGGLLNTEAFF	TGCGCCAGCAGCCAAGCAGGGGGCCTCTTGAACACTGAAGCTTTCTTT
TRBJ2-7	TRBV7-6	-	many	CASSPWTEHYEQYF	TGTGCCAGCAGCCCGTGGACAGAACACTACGAGCAGTACTTC
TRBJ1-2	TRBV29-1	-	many	CSVDAGARGYTF	TGCAGCGTTGATGCGGGGGCGCGGGGCTACACCTTC
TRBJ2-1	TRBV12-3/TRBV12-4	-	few	CASSRGADNEQFF	TGTGCCAGCAGCCGTGGGGCAGACAATGAGCAGTTCTTC
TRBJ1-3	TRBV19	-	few	CASSISDSGNTIYF	TGTGCCAGTAGTATCTCGGACTCTGGAAACACCATATATTTT
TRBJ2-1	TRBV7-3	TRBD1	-	CASSPGTGGSEQFF	TGTGCCAGCAGCCCCGGGACAGGGGGATCTGAGCAGTTCTTC
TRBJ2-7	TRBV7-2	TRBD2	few	CASSLGTSGYYAQYF	TGTGCCAGCAGCCTCGGGACTAGCGGCTACTACGCGCAGTACTTC
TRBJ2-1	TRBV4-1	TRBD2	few	CASSQDSAGGPSDEQFF	TGCGCCAGCAGCCAAGATTCAGCGGGGGGGCCCAGCGATGAGCAGTTCTTC
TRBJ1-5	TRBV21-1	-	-	CASSKVGRGLGYSNQPQHF	TGTGCCAGCAGCAAAGTAGGGCGGGGCCTGGGGTATAGCAATCAGCCCCAGCATTTT
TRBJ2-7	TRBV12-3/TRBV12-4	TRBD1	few	CASSQEATGYEQYF	TGTGCCAGCAGCCAAGAGGCGACAGGGTACGAGCAGTACTTC
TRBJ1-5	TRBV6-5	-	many	CASSKAGNQPQHF	TGTGCCAGCTCCAAAGCGGGGAATCAGCCCCAGCATTTT
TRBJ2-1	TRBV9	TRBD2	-	CASSVGVPGLTEQFF	TGTGCCAGCAGCGTAGGGGTTCCGGGACTAACAGAGCAGTTCTTC
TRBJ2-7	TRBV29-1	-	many	CSVLTGPGSYEQYF	TGCAGCGTCCTCACCGGGCCTGGGAGCTACGAGCAGTACTTC
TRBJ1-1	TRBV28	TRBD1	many	CASRYGTGGQWDTEAFF	TGTGCCAGCAGGTACGGGACAGGGGGCCAGTGGGACACTGAAGCTTTCTTT
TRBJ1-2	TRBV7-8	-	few	CASSLASSLAFGYTF	TGTGCCAGCAGCTTAGCTTCATCGCTCGCGTTTGGCTACACCTTC
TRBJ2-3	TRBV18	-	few	CASSPRWQRTSTDTQYF	TGTGCCAGCTCACCACGGTGGCAGCGAACTAGCACAGATACGCAGTATTTT
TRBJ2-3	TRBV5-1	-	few	CAGSLGTTTDTQYF	TGCGCCGGCAGCTTGGGGACCACCACAGATACGCAGTATTTT
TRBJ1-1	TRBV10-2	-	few	CASADLGLNTEAFF	TGCGCCAGCGCGGATCTAGGCCTTAACACTGAAGCTTTCTTT
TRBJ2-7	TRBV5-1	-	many	CASSLVGRIAEQYF	TGCGCCAGCAGCTTGGTGGGGCGTATCGCCGAGCAGTACTTC
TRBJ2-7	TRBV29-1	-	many	CSGRAEGEQYF	TGCAGCGGAAGGGCCGAGGGGGAGCAGTACTTC
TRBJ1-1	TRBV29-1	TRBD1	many	CSVAARDRVYGANTEAFF	TGCAGCGTTGCCGCCCGGGACAGGGTTTATGGTGCGAACACTGAAGCTTTCTTT
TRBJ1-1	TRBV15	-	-	CATSSGAGTESFF	TGTGCCACCAGCTCGGGAGCGGGTACTGAATCTTTCTTT